Shown below are 27 T cell receptor beta chains from a single sample sequenced in a study of cytomegalovirus exposure and HLA in healthy donors. Primers for the PCR totalled 60 Vbeta and 13 Jbeta. Sequenced by immunoSEQ multiplex PCR; TCRdb stores in-frame clones only, minus some. The sample carries over 120,000 clones, 77% recorded once. Input material: PBMCs. Receptor source: a male donor in good health and CMV-seronegative.

The chain uses TRBV29-1 and TRBJ1-4; D gene uncertain. This CDR3 comprises 13 residues. Per the germline V gene, CDR1 is SQVTM and CDR2 is ANQGSEA. Trimming left V 5 bases short and J 0 bases short, with 7 bases between. In DNA, the CDR3 is TGCAGCGTTCGGGTGACAACTAATGAAAAACTGTTTTTT. Translating gives CSVRVTTNEKLFF. The full variable domain, in which reference TRBV29-1 and TRBJ1-4 provide the parts outside the CDR3, is SAVISQKPSRDICQRGTSLTIQCQVDSQVTMMFWYRQQPGQSLTLIATANQGSEATYESGFVIDKFPISRPNLTFSTLTVSNMSPEDSSIYLCSVRVTTNEKLFFGSGTQLSVL.

This chain joins TRBV19 and TRBJ1-2; TRBD1 matches 10 bases. Germline loops: CDR1 LNHDA, CDR2 SQIVND (reference sequence). Germline trimming cut 2 bases from V and 13 bases from J; bases unmatched to any gene: 4. This CDR3 contains 12 residues. The CDR3 spells CASSIMGQGSTF. The CDR3 DNA follows: TGTGCCAGTAGTATAATGGGACAGGGGAGCACCTTC.

This chain uses TRBV19 with TRBJ2-1; perhaps TRBD2 as D (7 bases). Per the germline V gene, CDR1 is LNHDA and CDR2 is SQIVND (reference sequence). V was shortened by 6 bases and J by 7 bases, with 13 bases between the two germline ends. This CDR3 has 13 amino acids. The CDR3 loop is CASRARGGNEQFF. CDR3 bases: TGTGCCAGTAGGGCGAGGGGGGGGAATGAGCAGTTCTTC.

This clone was counted only a few times. The J gene is TRBJ2-7, the V gene TRBV29-1; 9 bases map to TRBD1. Trimming took 3 bases from V and 5 from J; bases not matched to a gene: 5. CDR1 is SQVTM and CDR2 is ANQGSEA in the germline V gene. This CDR3 has 13 residues. The CDR3 coding sequence is TGCAGCGTTGACCCCGGGACAGGGAACGAGCAGTACTTC. It translates to CSVDPGTGNEQYF.

The chain combines TRBV5-1 with TRBJ2-1; TRBD2 agrees at 9 bases. The V gene end was trimmed by 4 bases and the J gene end by 8 bases; junction bases not matched to a gene: 7. In germline, CDR1 is SGHRS, CDR2 YFSETQ. This CDR3 region has 14 residues. CDR3 nucleotides: TGCGCCAGCAGCCAAGGACTAGCGAGCGATGAGCAGTTCTTC. The encoded protein is CASSQGLASDEQFF.

This chain links TRBV7-8 with TRBJ2-3; 11 bases line up with TRBD2. Unmatched junction bases numbered 6, after V lost 0 bases and J lost 4 bases. Per germline, CDR1 SGHVS and CDR2 FQNEAQ. This CDR3 comprises 17 residues. CDR3: CASSLAFTSGGSDTQYF. The CDR3 DNA reads as TGTGCCAGCAGCTTAGCTTTCACTAGCGGGGGTTCAGATACGCAGTATTTT.

The chain couples TRBV2 to TRBJ1-1; 8 bases align to TRBD1. The length of the CDR3 is 15 residues. The germline V gene encodes CDR1 SNHLY and CDR2 FYNNEI. Trimming removed 6 bases from V and 4 bases from J; junction bases left unmatched: 10. CDR3: CASSAGQGIGTEAFF. CDR3 nucleotides: TGTGCCAGCAGCGCAGGACAGGGAATAGGCACTGAAGCTTTCTTT.

The gene calls are TRBV4-2 and TRBJ2-3; D gene ambiguous. The germline CDR1 and CDR2 sequences are LGHNA and YNFKEQ. The V end was cut by 1 base, the J end by 0 bases, with 8 bases between. The CDR3 totals 15 residues. CDR3 DNA: TGTGCCAGCAGCCAAGTCCTTCCTAGCACAGATACGCAGTATTTT. It yields the protein CASSQVLPSTDTQYF.

V is TRBV11-1 and J is TRBJ1-2; possibly TRBD1 for D (5 bases). This CDR3 spans 16 amino acids. Trimming removed 0 bases from V and 2 bases from J, with 13 bases in between. CDR1 is SGHAT, CDR2 FQDESV, per germline (reference sequence). The CDR3 loop is CASSLARGGPNYGYTF. The CDR3, as DNA: TGTGCCAGCAGCTTAGCGCGGGGCGGCCCCAACTATGGCTACACCTTC.

The chain couples TRBV7-2 to TRBJ2-5; 7 bases agree with TRBD2. The CDR3 loop spans 16 amino acids. Germline loops: CDR1 SGHTA, CDR2 FQGNSA. Trimming cost V 4 bases and J 2 bases; bases outside gene matches: 10. CDR3 residues: CASSYGASGTQETQYF. The CDR3 nucleotides read TGTGCCAGCAGCTACGGGGCTAGCGGAACTCAAGAGACCCAGTACTTC. Complete variable domain (other parts from reference TRBV7-2 and TRBJ2-5): GAGVSQSPSNKVTEKGKDVELRCDPISGHTALYWYRQSLGQGLEFLIYFQGNSAPDKSGLPSDRFSAERTGGSVSTLTIQRTQQEDSAVYLCASSYGASGTQETQYFGPGTRLLVL.

The DNA of the CDR3 is TGCGCCAGCAGCCAAGATTCAGGCAGGCTTAACACTGAAGCTTTCTTT. This gives the protein CASSQDSGRLNTEAFF. The chain carries TRBV4-3 and TRBJ1-1; no reliable D call. V was shortened by 0 bases and J by 2 bases, with 13 bases between the two germline ends. CDR3 length: 16 residues. Per germline, CDR1 LGHNA and CDR2 YSLEER.

The rearrangement joins TRBV7-3 to TRBJ2-1, with 12 bases identical to TRBD2. With 5 bases clipped from V and 9 bases from J, the junction kept 8 bases outside the gene matches. Germline-derived CDR1 and CDR2 are SGHTA and FQGTGA. The CDR3 is 15 amino acids. CDR3 nucleotide sequence: TGTGCCAGCAGCCTCCGACTAGCGGGGGACGGTGAGCAGTTCTTC. Residues: CASSLRLAGDGEQFF.

To note about this clone: A read error may produce the germline difference seen at one junction end. The chain is built from TRBV7-9 and TRBJ1-2; 7 bases line up with TRBD1. CDR3 size: 14 residues. CDR1 is SEHNR, CDR2 FQNEAQ, per germline (reference sequence). The CDR3 reads CSSSPQGWGAGYTF. The CDR3 DNA sequence: TGTTCCAGCAGCCCACAGGGGTGGGGAGCTGGCTACACCTTC.

The V and J genes are TRBV5-6 and TRBJ1-4, with TRBD1 matching over 7 bases. Germline CDR1 SGHDT, CDR2 YYEEEE. Losses at the gene ends were 4 bases for V and 2 bases for J; bases not matched to a gene: 2. The CDR3 consists of 14 residues. In nucleotides, the CDR3 is TGTGCCAGCAGCCCGGGACAGACTAATGAAAAACTGTTTTTT. Encoded protein: CASSPGQTNEKLFF. The variable domain in full, completed from reference TRBV5-6 and TRBJ1-4, reads DAGVTQSPTHLIKTRGQQVTLRCSPKSGHDTVSWYQQALGQGPQFIFQYYEEEERQRGNFPDRFSGHQFPNYSSELNVNALLLGDSALYLCASSPGQTNEKLFFGSGTQLSVL.

This chain joins TRBV7-8 and TRBJ2-6; TRBD2 might be the D (6 bases). Looked up from germline, CDR1 is SGHVS and CDR2 is FQNEAQ. The V gene lost 7 bases and the J gene lost 0 bases, with 22 bases spanning the gap. This CDR3 comprises 19 residues. CDR3 sequence (DNA): TGTGCCAGCATCCCTCGTGAGCGGGTCGGGGACTCTGGGGCCAACGTCCTGACTTTC. Translation gives CASIPRERVGDSGANVLTF.

The rearrangement uses TRBV7-6 and TRBJ1-2; TRBD1 matches 10 bases. Per the germline V gene, CDR1 is SGHVS and CDR2 is FNYEAQ. The V gene end was trimmed by 4 bases and the J gene end by 1 base; junction bases not matched to a gene: 9. The CDR3 runs 17 residues. CDR3 DNA sequence: TGTGCCAGCAGCTCATCACCCGACAGGGGGCGTAACTATGGCTACACCTTC. Encoded protein: CASSSSPDRGRNYGYTF.

V is TRBV7-3 and J is TRBJ2-3, with 9 bases matching TRBD1. V shed 5 bases and J 4 bases; nucleotides not matched to a gene: 7. This CDR3 is 15 amino acids long. CDR1 is SGHTA, CDR2 FQGTGA, per germline. CDR3 amino acids: CASSPGTGRADTQYF. CDR3 nucleotides: TGTGCCAGCAGCCCTGGGACAGGGAGAGCAGATACGCAGTATTTT.

The chain couples TRBV19 to TRBJ2-3, with a weak D call TRBD1 (5 bases). V lost 7 bases, J lost 0 bases, and 11 bases lay in between. The CDR3 sequence is 14 residues long. Germline CDR1 reads LNHDA; CDR2 reads SQIVND (reference sequence). CDR3: CASKVSGSTDTQYF. DNA for the CDR3: TGTGCCAGTAAGGTGTCAGGGAGCACAGATACGCAGTATTTT. The full variable domain, rest sourced from reference TRBV19 and TRBJ2-3, is DGGITQSPKYLFRKEGQNVTLSCEQNLNHDAMYWYRQDPGQGLRLIYYSQIVNDFQKGDIAEGYSVSREKKESFPLTVTSAQKNPTAFYLCASKVSGSTDTQYFGPGTRLTVL.

This clone was found once. The chain links TRBV2 to TRBJ2-7; D perhaps matches TRBD2 (6 bases). Germline lookup yields CDR1 SNHLY and CDR2 FYNNEI. The V end lost 7 bases, the J end lost 2 bases, and 12 bases lay between the germline ends. CDR3 length: 13 amino acids. CDR3 DNA sequence: TGTGCCAGCAATCCGGAGGGGACCTACGAGCAGTACTTC. Protein: CASNPEGTYEQYF. The full variable domain, in which reference TRBV2 and TRBJ2-7 provide the parts outside the CDR3, is EPEVTQTPSHQVTQMGQEVILRCVPISNHLYFYWYRQILGQKVEFLVSFYNNEISEKSEIFDDQFSVERPDGSNFTLKIRSTKLEDSAMYFCASNPEGTYEQYFGPGTRLTVT.

V and J are TRBV2 and TRBJ1-2; 12 bases are shared with TRBD1. The V segment lost 5 bases and the J segment 4 bases; nucleotides outside the gene matches: 8. From germline, CDR1 is SNHLY and CDR2 FYNNEI. The CDR3 totals 16 residues. CDR3 protein: CASSQGQGALGYGYTF. The CDR3 DNA follows: TGTGCCAGCAGTCAGGGACAGGGGGCTTTGGGCTATGGCTACACCTTC.

The chain couples TRBV18 to TRBJ2-7; TRBD1 matches 11 bases. CDR1 is KGHSH and CDR2 is LQKENI in the germline V gene. The length of the CDR3 is 15 residues. Germline trimming cut 5 bases from V and 4 bases from J; bases unmatched to any gene: 7. Here the CDR3 reads CASSTGTGGGYEQYF. The CDR3 DNA reads TGTGCCAGCTCAACGGGGACAGGGGGGGGTTACGAGCAGTACTTC.

Points on this clone: This specimen includes other DNA sequences encoding the same CDR3. The genes are TRBV6-1 and TRBJ2-2, with no clear D. Germline CDR1 reads MNHNS; CDR2 reads SASEGT. The CDR3 totals 14 residues. Trimming cost V 2 bases and J 0 bases, with 4 bases left between them. The CDR3 DNA reads TGTGCCAGCAGTGAAACAGCGAACACCGGGGAGCTGTTTTTT. It translates to CASSETANTGELFF.

The V and J genes are TRBV29-1 and TRBJ1-2, with D tentatively TRBD1 (6 bases). CDR3 length: 12 amino acids. From germline, CDR1 is SQVTM and CDR2 ANQGSEA. Trimming took off 3 bases at V and 4 bases at J, with 9 bases between the two ends. The CDR3 loop reads CSVDVTGYGYTF. DNA of the CDR3: TGCAGCGTTGACGTGACAGGCTATGGCTACACCTTC.

V usage is TRBV10-3 and J usage is TRBJ2-7, with 7 bases lining up with TRBD1. The CDR3 loop spans 14 amino acids. Germline trimming cut 10 bases from V and 4 bases from J; bases unmatched to any gene: 13. Germline loops: CDR1 ENHRY, CDR2 SYGVKD. Here the CDR3 DNA reads TGTGCCAATCGGACGACAGGGTTCAGGTACGAGCAGTACTTC. Its protein is CANRTTGFRYEQYF.

The chain employs TRBV27 and TRBJ1-2; D unresolved. CDR3 length: 14 residues. Trimming took off 5 bases at V and 7 bases at J, with 17 bases between the two ends. CDR1 and CDR2 (germline): MNHEY, SMNVEV (reference sequence). The CDR3: CASSPGHGEGGYTF. The CDR3 DNA reads TGTGCCAGCAGTCCCGGCCACGGAGAAGGTGGCTACACCTTC.

The chain combines TRBV11-2 with TRBJ2-1, with 9 bases fitting TRBD2. The CDR3 runs to 15 residues. V gave up 4 bases and J gave up 3 bases; unmatched junction bases: 4. Germline V gives CDR1 SGHAT, CDR2 FQNNGV. CDR3 amino acids: CASSSGLALYNEQFF. In DNA, the CDR3 is TGTGCCAGCAGCTCAGGACTAGCGCTCTACAATGAGCAGTTCTTC.

The chain joins TRBV4-3 to TRBJ2-3, with 7 bases that match TRBD1. V shed 2 bases, J shed 1 base, and the junction held 3 bases outside the gene matches. This CDR3 has 15 residues. Germline V gives CDR1 LGHNA, CDR2 YSLEER. CDR3 protein: CASSQITGGTDTQYF. CDR3 coding DNA: TGCGCCAGCAGCCAAATCACAGGGGGCACAGATACGCAGTATTTT.